A single sample gave rise to the 32 T cell receptor beta chains below, sequenced in a study of chemoradiotherapy in HPV16-positive cancers. Sequencing used immunoSEQ multiplex PCR; TCRdb keeps in-frame clones, though not all of them. The sample contains roughly 39,000 clones, more than 75% of which appear only once. Sample: blood, taken from a patient who underwent chemoradiotherapy. The origin of the receptors is a human donor with HPV-associated anogenital cancer.

This clone was picked up a small number of times. The V call is TRBV7-9, the J call TRBJ1-2; 8 nucleotides agree with TRBD1. The V gene end was trimmed by 1 base and the J gene end by 0 bases; junction bases not matched to a gene: 4. The CDR3 extends over 16 amino acids. Germline values: CDR1 SEHNR, CDR2 FQNEAQ (reference sequence). The CDR3 DNA reads as TGTGCCAGCAGCTTAGATGGGGACAGGACTAACTATGGCTACACCTTC. It encodes CASSLDGDRTNYGYTF. The whole variable domain, remainder taken from reference TRBV7-9 and TRBJ1-2, is DTGVSQNPRHKITKRGQNVTFRCDPISEHNRLYWYRQTLGQGPEFLTYFQNEAQLEKSRLLSDRFSAERPKGSFSTLEIQRTEQGDSAMYLCASSLDGDRTNYGYTFGSGTRLTVV.

V usage is TRBV6-6 and J usage is TRBJ2-1; D remains unclear. In germline, CDR1 is MNHNY, CDR2 SVGAGI (reference sequence). Trimming cost V 5 bases and J 8 bases, with 7 bases left between them. CDR3 length: 11 amino acids. This CDR3 is CASSPMHEQFF. CDR3 DNA: TGTGCCAGCAGTCCCATGCATGAGCAGTTCTTC.

This chain joins TRBV5-1 and TRBJ1-2, with D possibly TRBD1 on 5 matching bases. V dropped 4 bases and J dropped 4 bases, with 11 bases sitting between them. The CDR3 is 13 residues long. Germline lookup yields CDR1 SGHRS and CDR2 YFSETQ. CDR3 sequence reads: CASSLRDGYGYTF. CDR3 sequence (DNA): TGCGCCAGCAGCCTTCGGGACGGCTATGGCTACACCTTC.

This chain connects TRBV9 to TRBJ1-3; D is uncertain. Germline V gene lookup returns CDR1 SGDLS and CDR2 YYNGEE. The CDR3 consists of 14 residues. V dropped 0 bases and J dropped 0 bases, with 4 bases sitting between them. The CDR3 reads CASSVAFSGNTIYF. The CDR3 nucleotides read TGTGCCAGCAGCGTAGCTTTCTCTGGAAACACCATATATTTT.

The chain has TRBV7-2 and TRBJ1-3; possible D gene TRBD1, 6 bases. In germline, CDR1 is SGHTA, CDR2 FQGNSA. Trimming took 5 bases from V and 0 from J, leaving 17 bases between them. This CDR3 is built from 17 residues. This chain's CDR3 is CASSSDNRASSGNTIYF. The CDR3 region has the DNA TGTGCCAGCAGCAGCGACAACAGGGCCAGCTCTGGAAACACCATATATTTT.

The gene calls are TRBV9 and TRBJ2-3, with TRBD2 matching over 11 bases. J gave up 1 base and V 4 bases, and 8 bases lay outside the gene matches. Germline assignment: CDR1 SGDLS and CDR2 YYNGEE. The CDR3 loop spans 17 amino acids. CDR3 sequence (DNA): TGTGCCAGCAGCAAGGGGGTAGCGGGGGGGCGCACAGATACGCAGTATTTT. Translation: CASSKGVAGGRTDTQYF.

This clone came up a few times. This chain links TRBV11-3 with TRBJ1-1; a weak D match, TRBD1 (5 bases). Germline V gives CDR1 SGHNT, CDR2 YENEEA. The CDR3 is 14 residues long. The ends were cut back, 8 bases at V and 1 base at J, with 14 bases in the middle. CDR3 loop: CASARGIGNTEAFF. CDR3 nucleotides: TGTGCCAGCGCCCGGGGCATCGGGAACACTGAAGCTTTCTTT.

This chain links TRBV7-3 with TRBJ2-3; no clear D. Deletions cut 4 bases from V and 0 bases from J, with 8 bases between. The CDR3 loop spans 14 amino acids. The V gene's germline CDR1 is SGHTA and CDR2 FQGTGA. The CDR3 spells CASSSRTSTDTQYF. The CDR3 DNA is TGTGCCAGCAGCTCCCGTACTAGCACAGATACGCAGTATTTT.

This chain joins TRBV7-9 and TRBJ1-1; D gene unclear. The CDR3 length is 15 residues. V was clipped by 5 bases and J by 0 bases, with 13 bases between them. CDR1 and CDR2 (germline): SEHNR, FQNEAQ (reference sequence). Here the CDR3 DNA reads TGTGCCAGCAGCCGCTTGGAAGACTTGAACACTGAAGCTTTCTTT. Residues: CASSRLEDLNTEAFF.

The V and J genes are TRBV7-2 and TRBJ2-1; TRBD2 might be the D (6 bases). Germline V gene lookup returns CDR1 SGHTA and CDR2 FQGNSA. The CDR3 loop spans 17 amino acids. V lost 3 bases and J 0 bases, leaving 15 bases between the germline ends. In DNA form, the CDR3 reads TGTGCCAGCAGCTTGTTGGCGGGGCCAAGCTCCTACAATGAGCAGTTCTTC. This codes for CASSLLAGPSSYNEQFF.

The J gene is TRBJ2-2, the V gene TRBV6-5, with 7 bases identical to TRBD1. The V gene end was trimmed by 9 bases and the J gene end by 4 bases; junction bases not matched to a gene: 8. CDR1 and CDR2 from the germline V gene are MNHEY and SVGAGI. There are 14 residues in the CDR3. CDR3 DNA: TGTGCCAGTATCCGGGACAGAGGCACCGGGGAGCTGTTTTTT. It translates to CASIRDRGTGELFF.

This clone has more than one count but fewer than ten. The rearrangement joins TRBV6-5 to TRBJ2-7; D possibly matches TRBD1 or TRBD2 (5 bases each). The CDR3 is 13 amino acids. In germline, CDR1 is MNHEY, CDR2 SVGAGI. V dropped 6 bases and J dropped 3 bases, with 12 bases sitting between them. CDR3 amino acids: CASSRDQLYEQYF. The CDR3 nucleotides read TGTGCCAGCAGCCGGGACCAACTCTACGAGCAGTACTTC.

V gene TRBV5-1 combines with J gene TRBJ1-1; D unresolved. The V end lost 5 bases, the J end lost 0 bases, and 11 bases lay between the germline ends. This CDR3 is 14 amino acids long. The V gene's germline CDR1 is SGHRS and CDR2 YFSETQ. The CDR3 DNA sequence: TGCGCCAGCAGGACATTGGGCATGAACACTGAAGCTTTCTTT. Amino acid sequence: CASRTLGMNTEAFF.

The chain couples TRBV10-2 to TRBJ2-2; D is unclear. The V end lost 3 bases, the J end lost 8 bases, and 10 bases lay between the germline ends. The CDR3 loop spans 13 amino acids. Germline loops: CDR1 WSHSY, CDR2 SAAADI. The CDR3 reads CASSESRRGELFF. The CDR3, as DNA: TGCGCCAGCAGTGAATCGCGAAGGGGGGAGCTGTTTTTT.

The rearrangement links TRBV5-4 to TRBJ2-5, with unresolved D. Trimming removed 1 base at V and 0 bases at J, with 7 bases between. The germline V gene encodes CDR1 SGHNT and CDR2 YYREEE (reference sequence). The CDR3 runs 14 residues. The CDR3 nucleotides read TGTGCCAGCAGCTTGAGCAGATACCAAGAGACCCAGTACTTC. It codes for CASSLSRYQETQYF.

This clone was found a few times. V and J are TRBV6-6 and TRBJ2-7, with TRBD1 matching over 10 bases. Germline V gene data show CDR1 as MNHNY and CDR2 as SVGAGI (reference sequence). The CDR3 length is 13 residues. Trimming cost V 6 bases and J 5 bases; bases outside gene matches: 4. CDR3 nucleotide sequence: TGTGCCAGCAGGGGACAGGGGATCGACGAGCAGTACTTC. It codes for CASRGQGIDEQYF.

The chain has TRBV7-3 and TRBJ1-1; no definite D call. Trimming cost V 2 bases and J 1 base, with 5 bases left between them. CDR1 is SGHTA and CDR2 is FQGTGA in the germline V gene. CDR3 length: 13 residues. The CDR3 reads CASSLSENTEAFF. DNA for the CDR3: TGTGCCAGCAGCTTATCAGAGAACACTGAAGCTTTCTTT.

The chain carries TRBV7-2 and TRBJ2-3; D remains unclear. The CDR3 length is 13 residues. The V end lost 7 bases, the J end lost 0 bases, and 8 bases lay between the germline ends. Germline V gene sequence: CDR1 SGHTA, CDR2 FQGNSA. The CDR3 bases are TGTGCCAGCACCGACCATAGCACAGATACGCAGTATTTT. This sequence encodes CASTDHSTDTQYF.

The V call is TRBV14, the J call TRBJ2-5; 7 nucleotides agree with TRBD2. After removal of 0 bases from V and 1 base from J, the junction contained 5 bases not matched to a gene. CDR1 and CDR2 from the germline V gene are SGHDN and FVKESK. The CDR3 has 16 amino acids. CDR3 nucleotides: TGTGCCAGCAGCCAAGAAGGGACTACCGTCCAAGAGACCCAGTACTTC. As protein: CASSQEGTTVQETQYF.

This chain connects TRBV6-5 to TRBJ1-5, with D possibly TRBD1 on 6 matching bases. The CDR3 sequence is 15 residues long. Germline V gives CDR1 MNHEY, CDR2 SVGAGI. Trimming took off 6 bases at V and 5 bases at J, with 17 bases between the two ends. CDR3 sequence (DNA): TGTGCCAGCAGGACAGGACAGCAACCGGATCAGCCCCAGCATTTT. Protein sequence: CASRTGQQPDQPQHF.

This chain links TRBV7-2 with TRBJ1-1, with D perhaps matching TRBD1 (6 bases). CDR3 length equals 14 residues. Trimming left V 2 bases short and J 1 base short, with 8 bases between. CDR1 and CDR2 (germline): SGHTA, FQGNSA. CDR3 amino acids: CASSLQGPNTEAFF. For the CDR3, the DNA is TGTGCCAGCAGCTTACAGGGGCCGAACACTGAAGCTTTCTTT.

The gene calls are TRBV6-5 and TRBJ1-2, with 7 bases identical to TRBD1. Germline V gene sequence: CDR1 MNHEY, CDR2 SVGAGI. V shed 6 bases and J 5 bases; nucleotides not matched to a gene: 6. The CDR3 is 13 amino acids. Here the CDR3 reads CASRRQGDYGYTF. CDR3 in DNA: TGTGCCAGCAGAAGACAGGGTGATTATGGCTACACCTTC.

A remark on this clone: One end of the junction fails to match germline, which may point to a read error. V gene TRBV5-3 combines with J gene TRBJ2-7, with TRBD1 identical over 7 bases. TRBV5-3 is given ORF status, its function remaining uncertain. The CDR3 extends over 13 amino acids. The CDR3 spells CARSFCSDRERDF. The CDR3 DNA reads as TGTGCCAGAAGCTTTTGCTCCGACAGGGAAAGGGACTTC.

The chain joins TRBV5-6 to TRBJ2-1; the D gene is possibly TRBD2 (5 bases). This CDR3 has 14 residues. V was pared by 0 bases and J by 4 bases, with 8 bases between. Germline CDR1 is SGHDT and CDR2 is YYEEEE. Written as DNA, the CDR3 is TGTGCCAGCAGCTTGGAAGCGGATTACAATGAGCAGTTCTTC. This translates into CASSLEADYNEQFF.

The CDR3 reads CASSLEYDWPQHF. CDR3 DNA: TGTGCCAGCAGCCTAGAGTATGACTGGCCCCAGCATTTT. This rearrangement joins TRBV6-6 to TRBJ1-5; unclear D gene. Trimming took 6 bases from V and 9 from J, leaving 15 bases between them. Germline V gene lookup returns CDR1 MNHNY and CDR2 SVGAGI (reference sequence). The CDR3 loop spans 13 amino acids.

This clone was detected only a few times. The V and J genes are TRBV5-1 and TRBJ1-2, with 7 bases lining up with TRBD1. Germline V gene data show CDR1 as SGHRS and CDR2 as YFSETQ. The CDR3 is 16 amino acids. V lost 4 bases and J lost 0; bases outside the gene matches: 9. The CDR3 coding sequence is TGCGCCAGCAGCGGGGGACAGCAGTCTTCTAACTATGGCTACACCTTC. Translating gives CASSGGQQSSNYGYTF.

The chain recombines TRBV30 with TRBJ1-5; D is perhaps TRBD1 (6 bases). V lost 4 bases, J lost 7 bases, and 11 bases lay in between. Germline V gives CDR1 GTSNPN, CDR2 SVGIG (reference sequence). The length of the CDR3 is 12 residues. The chain's CDR3 is CAWNRAGQPQHF. CDR3 DNA sequence: TGTGCCTGGAACAGGGCCGGGCAGCCCCAGCATTTT.

This clone appeared a few times. This chain uses TRBV7-9 with TRBJ1-2; D is ambiguous. Germline values: CDR1 SEHNR, CDR2 FQNEAQ (reference sequence). CDR3 size: 13 residues. V was cut by 3 bases and J by 4 bases, with 9 bases left in between. The CDR3 loop reads CASSFGELYGYTF. Here the CDR3 DNA reads TGTGCCAGCAGCTTTGGGGAGCTCTATGGCTACACCTTC.

J is TRBJ1-5 and V is TRBV4-1; a weak D match, TRBD1 (5 bases). The V end lost 4 bases, the J end lost 7 bases, and 17 bases lay between the germline ends. The CDR3 extends over 15 amino acids. Germline values: CDR1 MGHRA, CDR2 YSYEKL. The CDR3 DNA follows: TGCGCCAGCAGCCCACAGGATTTGTCTACACAGCCCCAGCATTTT. It yields the protein CASSPQDLSTQPQHF.

The J gene is TRBJ2-3, the V gene TRBV9; a weak D match, TRBD2 (5 bases). The germline V gene has CDR1 SGDLS and CDR2 YYNGEE. The V gene lost 0 bases and the J gene lost 0 bases, with 11 bases spanning the gap. This CDR3 has 16 amino acids. CDR3 coding DNA: TGTGCCAGCAGCGTAGGGAGCGGCTCTAGCACAGATACGCAGTATTTT. The encoded protein is CASSVGSGSSTDTQYF.

This clone has only a few counts. V usage is TRBV5-1 and J usage is TRBJ1-4; D perhaps matches TRBD1 (5 bases). The CDR3 contains 14 residues. The germline V gene has CDR1 SGHRS and CDR2 YFSETQ. Between the trimmed V and J ends, which lost 4 bases and 7 bases, there was a span of 14 bases. CDR3 DNA sequence: TGCGCCAGCAGCCCGGGGGGAGTGGGTGAAAAACTGTTTTTT. Translation gives CASSPGGVGEKLFF.

The V and J genes are TRBV10-3 and TRBJ2-7, with 10 bases aligning to TRBD1. V shed 6 bases, J shed 1 base, and the junction held 6 bases outside the gene matches. Looked up from germline, CDR1 is ENHRY and CDR2 is SYGVKD. This CDR3 contains 15 residues. The chain's CDR3 is CAIREGTGASYEQYF. The CDR3 coding sequence is TGTGCCATCAGAGAAGGGACAGGGGCGTCCTACGAGCAGTACTTC.